Following are 27 T cell receptor beta chains from one sample sequenced in a study of blood T cell repertoires in COVID-19 (dated by TCRdb to the early 2020s). Libraries came from the immunoSEQ multiplex PCR assay. This immuneACCESS table, as held by TCRdb, lists in-frame sequences with V and J called but not all clones. Of the missing ones, under half trace to an unresolved V gene in checked studies; the others have no known cause. A total of approximately 160,000 clones appear in this sample, around 77% of them only once. The ten top clones hold about 3% of the sample. The sequencing input was peripheral blood. Receptors originate from a man aged 70 or older with acute or convalescent COVID-19.

V usage is TRBV27 and J usage is TRBJ1-2; TRBD1 aligns across 7 bases. The CDR3 runs to 14 residues. Germline CDR1 MNHEY, CDR2 SMNVEV (reference sequence). V shed 8 bases, J shed 4 bases, and the junction held 10 bases outside the gene matches. The CDR3 loop reads CASARDSSLYGYTF. The DNA for the CDR3 is TGTGCCAGCGCCCGGGACAGCTCTCTCTATGGCTACACCTTC.

The gene calls are TRBV15 and TRBJ2-2; a possible D gene is TRBD1 (6 bases). CDR1 is LNHNV, CDR2 YYDKDF, per germline (reference sequence). This CDR3 is 19 amino acids long. The V end was cut by 0 bases, the J end by 4 bases, with 21 bases between. The CDR3 protein is CATSREGHRRWGRTGELFF. CDR3 in DNA: TGTGCCACCAGCAGAGAAGGACACCGGAGATGGGGGCGCACCGGGGAGCTGTTTTTT.

The chain employs TRBV28 and TRBJ2-7; 7 bases match TRBD1. The J segment lost 2 bases and the V segment lost 6 bases, leaving 13 bases of the junction unmatched. CDR3 length: 16 residues. Germline CDR1 reads MDHEN; CDR2 reads SYDVKM. The CDR3 reads CASRNIPGTAAYEQYF. For the CDR3, the DNA is TGTGCCAGCAGGAATATACCCGGGACAGCAGCCTACGAGCAGTACTTC.

This rearrangement joins TRBV9 to TRBJ2-6; possible D gene TRBD1, 5 bases. Germline CDR1 reads SGDLS; CDR2 reads YYNGEE. The CDR3 spans 19 residues. The V and J ends lost 4 bases and 2 bases respectively, with 22 bases between them. The DNA for the CDR3 is TGTGCCAGCAGCACGCCCGCCTCTGTAGGGGTGGCTGGGGCCAACGTCCTGACTTTC. It codes for CASSTPASVGVAGANVLTF.

This chain connects TRBV10-1 to TRBJ1-1, with D unclear. This CDR3 spans 13 amino acids. V was trimmed by 6 bases and J by 2 bases, leaving 10 bases between them. Germline V gene data show CDR1 as WNHNN and CDR2 as SYGVQD (reference sequence). Written as DNA, the CDR3 is TGCGCCAGCAGCCCGGTCGATAACACTGAAGCTTTCTTT. Translation gives CASSPVDNTEAFF.

This clone is a singleton in its sample. The J gene is TRBJ2-1, the V gene TRBV27, with TRBD2 matching 11 bases. The germline gives CDR1 MNHEY, CDR2 SMNVEV (reference sequence). This CDR3 has 16 amino acids. V gave up 4 bases and J gave up 8 bases; unmatched junction bases: 10. CDR3 residues: CASSSGLAVRVHEQFF. CDR3 bases: TGTGCCAGCAGTTCGGGACTAGCGGTCAGGGTCCATGAGCAGTTCTTC.

This clone was recorded a few times. J is TRBJ2-7 and V is TRBV2, with 14 bases that match TRBD2. The CDR3 has 16 residues. The V and J ends lost 4 bases and 1 base, in that order; junction bases with no gene match: 3. The V gene's germline CDR1 is SNHLY and CDR2 FYNNEI. The CDR3 reads CASSGGLAGASYEQYF. CDR3 in DNA: TGTGCCAGCAGTGGGGGACTAGCGGGGGCTTCCTACGAGCAGTACTTC. Full variable domain (missing parts from reference TRBV2 and TRBJ2-7): EPEVTQTPSHQVTQMGQEVILRCVPISNHLYFYWYRQILGQKVEFLVSFYNNEISEKSEIFDDQFSVERPDGSNFTLKIRSTKLEDSAMYFCASSGGLAGASYEQYFGPGTRLTVT.

V is TRBV24-1 and J is TRBJ2-1, with D possibly matching TRBD2 (5 bases). The length of the CDR3 is 14 residues. Trimming stripped 10 bases from V and 8 bases from J, with 20 bases between. Germline-derived CDR1 and CDR2 are KGHDR and SFDVKD. This CDR3 reads CATKPAGSLDEQFF. Here the CDR3 DNA reads TGTGCCACGAAACCCGCGGGCAGTCTCGATGAGCAGTTCTTC.

The chain employs TRBV6-1 and TRBJ2-2, with 8 bases identical to TRBD1. Looked up from germline, CDR1 is MNHNS and CDR2 is SASEGT. This CDR3 contains 15 residues. Unmatched junction bases numbered 7, after V lost 8 bases and J lost 2 bases. Here the CDR3 reads CASPKGQANTGELFF. DNA for the CDR3: TGTGCCAGCCCGAAGGGACAGGCAAACACCGGGGAGCTGTTTTTT.

This clone occurred once. This chain links TRBV6-5 with TRBJ2-2; D remains unclear. The V and J ends lost 5 bases and 5 bases respectively, with 9 bases between them. CDR3 length: 13 amino acids. Germline V gene data show CDR1 as MNHEY and CDR2 as SVGAGI. CDR3 in DNA: TGTGCCAGCAGTACTCATAATACCGGGGAGCTGTTTTTT. Its protein is CASSTHNTGELFF.

The rearrangement uses TRBV27 and TRBJ1-5; TRBD1 agrees at 9 bases. V lost 8 bases to trimming and J lost 8 bases; unmatched junction nucleotides: 10. In germline, CDR1 is MNHEY, CDR2 SMNVEV (reference sequence). This CDR3 has 14 residues. The chain's CDR3 is CASGGQGPGEPQHF. In DNA, the CDR3 is TGTGCCAGCGGTGGACAGGGGCCAGGGGAGCCCCAGCATTTT.

This chain connects TRBV29-1 to TRBJ2-2; 10 bases agree with TRBD2. V shed 6 bases, J shed 4 bases, and the junction held 23 bases outside the gene matches. Germline CDR1 SQVTM, CDR2 ANQGSEA. The CDR3 has 20 residues. This CDR3 reads CSVGGRALAGARLGTGELFF. As DNA, the CDR3 is TGCAGCGTGGGCGGCAGAGCCCTAGCGGGAGCGCGACTGGGCACCGGGGAGCTGTTTTTT.

V and J are TRBV28 and TRBJ1-4; TRBD1 aligns across 9 bases. V was pared by 6 bases and J by 6 bases, with 5 bases of the junction left unmatched. CDR3 length: 14 residues. CDR1 is MDHEN and CDR2 is SYDVKM in the germline V gene. CDR3 nucleotides: TGTGCCAGCAGGACCGGGACAGGGCATGAAAAACTGTTTTTT. Translated, it gives CASRTGTGHEKLFF.

J is TRBJ1-5 and V is TRBV6-2 or TRBV6-3; no clear D. The V end lost 2 bases, the J end lost 6 bases, and 17 bases lay between the germline ends. The CDR3 sequence is 16 residues long. Germline V gene sequence: CDR1 MNHEY, CDR2 SVGEGT. CDR3 amino acids: CASSYRSQLMGQPQHF. The CDR3 nucleotides are TGTGCCAGCAGTTACAGGAGCCAGTTGATGGGTCAGCCCCAGCATTTT.

The V call is TRBV15, the J call TRBJ2-5; 7 bases are a match to TRBD2. CDR1 is LNHNV and CDR2 is YYDKDF in the germline V gene (reference sequence). With 0 bases clipped from V and 5 bases from J, the junction kept 6 bases outside the gene matches. The CDR3 contains 15 residues. The CDR3 sequence: CATSRDLREGETQYF. The DNA of the CDR3 is TGTGCCACCAGCAGAGATCTAAGGGAGGGGGAGACCCAGTACTTC.

The chain joins TRBV21-1 to TRBJ1-1; the D segment call TRBD1 is taken from the table without a DNA check. TRBV21-1 is flagged as a pseudogene. The CDR3 has 21 residues. Here the CDR3 reads CASSKALRNRWVTGGWTEAFF. CDR3 nucleotide sequence: TGTGCCAGCAGCAAAGCGCTTCGAAATCGCTGGGTAACAGGGGGCTGGACTGAAGCTTTCTTT.

This clone occurred a few times. The chain uses TRBV11-1 and TRBJ2-7, with D possibly TRBD2 on 5 matching bases. CDR1 SGHAT and CDR2 FQDESV come from the germline V gene (reference sequence). Trimming took 5 bases from V and 5 from J, leaving 13 bases between them. CDR3 length: 13 amino acids. The CDR3 is CASSANSGDEQYF. The DNA of the CDR3 is TGTGCCAGCAGCGCGAACAGCGGCGACGAGCAGTACTTC.

This clone was found once. The V gene is TRBV4-2, the J gene TRBJ1-5; 7 nucleotides line up with TRBD1. CDR3 length equals 14 residues. Germline CDR1 reads LGHNA; CDR2 reads YNFKEQ. Unmatched junction bases numbered 2, after V lost 2 bases and J lost 4 bases. CDR3 bases: TGTGCCAGCAGCCAATCACAGGGGAATCAGCCCCAGCATTTT. Encoded protein: CASSQSQGNQPQHF.

This clone was recorded a few times. This rearrangement joins TRBV19 to TRBJ2-1; 8 bases match TRBD2. Germline V gene data show CDR1 as LNHDA and CDR2 as SQIVND (reference sequence). J lost 4 bases, V lost 6 bases, and 8 bases had no gene match. The CDR3 covers 15 residues. The CDR3 reads CASRNSGGAYNEQFF. Written as DNA, the CDR3 is TGTGCCAGTAGGAACAGCGGGGGAGCTTACAATGAGCAGTTCTTC. Drawing the rest from reference TRBV19 and TRBJ2-1, the complete variable domain is DGGITQSPKYLFRKEGQNVTLSCEQNLNHDAMYWYRQDPGQGLRLIYYSQIVNDFQKGDIAEGYSVSREKKESFPLTVTSAQKNPTAFYLCASRNSGGAYNEQFFGPGTRLTVL.

The chain is built from TRBV2 and TRBJ2-3; possible D gene TRBD1, 6 bases. Germline CDR1 SNHLY, CDR2 FYNNEI. There are 14 residues in the CDR3. V lost 7 bases and J lost 3, with 14 bases in between. The CDR3 DNA reads as TGTGCCAGCATGGGGAGTAGGGGGACAGATACGCAGTATTTT. Encoded protein: CASMGSRGTDTQYF.

The chain recombines TRBV24-1 with TRBJ2-2, with 8 bases fitting TRBD1. There are 15 residues in the CDR3. Germline V gene data show CDR1 as KGHDR and CDR2 as SFDVKD. The trim removed 7 bases at V and 3 bases at J, leaving 6 bases unmatched. The CDR3 nucleotides are TGTGCCACCAGAGCTTCAGGGGGCTACACCGGGGAGCTGTTTTTT. This gives the protein CATRASGGYTGELFF.

The rearrangement uses TRBV7-3 and TRBJ2-1; 12 bases line up with TRBD2. V was clipped by 4 bases and J by 8 bases; unmatched bases: 6. This CDR3 contains 15 residues. Per germline, CDR1 SGHTA and CDR2 FQGTGA. CDR3 in amino acids: CASSSRLAGADEQFF. CDR3 DNA: TGTGCCAGCAGCTCCCGACTAGCGGGAGCTGATGAGCAGTTCTTC.

The chain carries TRBV10-1 and TRBJ1-1; D gene uncertain. The CDR3 is made up of 14 amino acids. V lost 3 bases, J lost 1 base, and 9 bases lay in between. Germline CDR1 is WNHNN and CDR2 is SYGVQD (reference sequence). The CDR3 DNA reads TGCGCCAGCAGTGACACCGGGAGGAACACTGAAGCTTTCTTT. Translated, it gives CASSDTGRNTEAFF.

The chain links TRBV7-8 to TRBJ1-5; tentative D call: TRBD1 (5 bases). V was shortened by 5 bases and J by 4 bases, with 15 bases between the two germline ends. CDR1 is SGHVS and CDR2 is FQNEAQ in the germline V gene. This CDR3 has 15 amino acids. The CDR3 nucleotides read TGTGCCAGCAGCCCTGGTGGGAGGGGAAATCAGCCCCAGCATTTT. Translated, it gives CASSPGGRGNQPQHF.

V is TRBV19 and J is TRBJ1-2; D is unclear. Deletions cut 7 bases from V and 4 bases from J, with 16 bases between. This CDR3 contains 14 residues. CDR1 is LNHDA, CDR2 SQIVND, per germline (reference sequence). The CDR3 region is CASKEVDGVYGYTF. In DNA form, the CDR3 reads TGTGCCAGTAAGGAGGTGGACGGGGTCTATGGCTACACCTTC.

The J gene is TRBJ2-3, the V gene TRBV21-1; the table's TRBD2 call for D was not verified on the DNA. TRBV21-1 corresponds to a pseudogene. This CDR3 comprises 17 residues. CDR3 loop: CASSSRPVAQEGDTQYF. The CDR3 bases are TGTGCCAGCAGCTCCCGCCCCGTTGCACAGGAGGGAGATACGCAGTATTTT.

This chain links TRBV6-5 with TRBJ2-3, with a weak D call TRBD2 (6 bases). Germline V gene sequence: CDR1 MNHEY, CDR2 SVGAGI. This CDR3 is 15 amino acids long. V lost 6 bases, J lost 6 bases, and 19 bases lay in between. CDR3 nucleotide sequence: TGTGCCAGCAGGCCGGAGGGCGGGATTGGCGATACGCAGTATTTT. Residues: CASRPEGGIGDTQYF.